This paragraph reports one T cell receptor (beta chain). Sequenced by immunoSEQ multiplex PCR; TCRdb stores in-frame clones only, minus some. The sample includes around 100,000 clones, roughly nine tenths of them seen just once. The data stem from a study of control samples from healthy donors and cancer patients. Between the trimmed V and J ends, which lost 3 bases and 4 bases, there was a span of 12 bases. The CDR3 is 14 amino acids. The germline gives CDR1 ENHRY, CDR2 SYGVKD. This sequence joins TRBV10-3 and TRBJ1-1; no clear D gene. What was sequenced was blood. The receptor was isolated from a woman between 18 and 29 years old in good health. The CDR3 nucleotides read TGTGCCATCAGTGATGTAGGGAGAAGCACTGAAGCTTTCTTT. Protein sequence: CAISDVGRSTEAFF.